This T cell receptor (beta chain) derives from a study of long-term antiretroviral therapy in people with HIV. Germline V gives CDR1 MNHNS, CDR2 SASEGT. The CDR3 is made up of 17 amino acids. Losses at the gene ends were 4 bases for V and 3 bases for J; bases not matched to a gene: 8. Findings of the study overall: The study found that diversity rose after ART but stayed below transplant donor controls.

Of note for this clone: As yet, its antigen is unknown.

They ran version v3.0 of the immunoSEQ assay at survey level. Only in-frame clones appear in the TCRdb table, and some are missing; sequencing was by immunoSEQ multiplex PCR. This table holds tens of thousands of clones, 80% to 90% found once. The TCR was taken from a man between 18 and 35 years old with HIV. Sequencing was performed on unsorted PBMCs, taken 2.2 years after starting antiretroviral therapy. The genes are TRBV6-1 and TRBJ2-1, with 11 positions matching TRBD2. The CDR3 sequence is CASSGGSSGRYYNEQFF. In nucleotides, the CDR3 is TGTGCCAGCAGTGGAGGGTCTAGCGGGAGGTACTACAATGAGCAGTTCTTC.